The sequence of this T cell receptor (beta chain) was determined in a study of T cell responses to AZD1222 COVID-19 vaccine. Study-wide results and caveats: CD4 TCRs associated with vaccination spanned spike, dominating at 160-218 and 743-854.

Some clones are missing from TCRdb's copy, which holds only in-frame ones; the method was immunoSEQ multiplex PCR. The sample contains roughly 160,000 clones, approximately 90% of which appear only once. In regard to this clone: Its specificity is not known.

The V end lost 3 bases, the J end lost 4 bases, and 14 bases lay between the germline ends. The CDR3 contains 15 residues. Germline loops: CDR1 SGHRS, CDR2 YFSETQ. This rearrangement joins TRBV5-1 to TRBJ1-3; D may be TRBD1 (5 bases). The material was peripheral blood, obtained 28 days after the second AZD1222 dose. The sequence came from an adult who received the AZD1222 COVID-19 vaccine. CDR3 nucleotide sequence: TGCGCCAGCAGCTATGGACAAACCCCCGGAAACACCATATATTTT. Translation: CASSYGQTPGNTIYF. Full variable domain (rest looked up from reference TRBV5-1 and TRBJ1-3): KAGVTQTPRYLIKTRGQQVTLSCSPISGHRSVSWYQQTPGQGLQFLFEYFSETQRNKGNFPGRFSGRQFSNSRSEMNVSTLELGDSALYLCASSYGQTPGNTIYFGEGSWLTVV.